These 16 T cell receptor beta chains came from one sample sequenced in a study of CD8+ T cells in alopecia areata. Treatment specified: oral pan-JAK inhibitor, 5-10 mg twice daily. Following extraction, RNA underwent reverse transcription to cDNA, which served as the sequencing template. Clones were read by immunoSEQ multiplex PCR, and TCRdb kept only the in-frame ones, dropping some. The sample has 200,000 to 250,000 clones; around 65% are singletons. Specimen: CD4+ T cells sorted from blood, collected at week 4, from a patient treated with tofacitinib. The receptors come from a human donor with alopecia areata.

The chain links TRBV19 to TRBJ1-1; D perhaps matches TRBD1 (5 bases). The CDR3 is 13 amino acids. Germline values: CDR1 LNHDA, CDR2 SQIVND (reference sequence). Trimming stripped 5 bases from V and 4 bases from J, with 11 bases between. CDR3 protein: CASSSTQGTEAFF. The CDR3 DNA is TGTGCCAGTAGTTCTACCCAGGGCACTGAAGCTTTCTTT.

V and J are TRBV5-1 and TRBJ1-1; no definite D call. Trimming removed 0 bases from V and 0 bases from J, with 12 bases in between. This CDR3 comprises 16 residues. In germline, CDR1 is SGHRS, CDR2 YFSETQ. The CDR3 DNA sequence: TGCGCCAGCAGCTTGGCAGGCCCCCCGGTGAACACTGAAGCTTTCTTT. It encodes CASSLAGPPVNTEAFF.

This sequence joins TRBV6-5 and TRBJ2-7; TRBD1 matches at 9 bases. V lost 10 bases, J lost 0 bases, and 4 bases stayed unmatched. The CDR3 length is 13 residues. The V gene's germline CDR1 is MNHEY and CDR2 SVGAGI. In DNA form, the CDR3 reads TGTGCCACCCGACAGGGGGGCTCCTACGAGCAGTACTTC. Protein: CATRQGGSYEQYF.

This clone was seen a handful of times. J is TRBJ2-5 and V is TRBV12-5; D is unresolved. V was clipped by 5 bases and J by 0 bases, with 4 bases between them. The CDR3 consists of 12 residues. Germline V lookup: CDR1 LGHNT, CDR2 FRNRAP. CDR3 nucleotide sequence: TGTGCTAGTGGTCTAAACCAAGAGACCCAGTACTTC. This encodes CASGLNQETQYF. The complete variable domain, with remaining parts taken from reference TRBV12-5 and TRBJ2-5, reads DARVTQTPRHKVTEMGQEVTMRCQPILGHNTVFWYRQTMMQGLELLAYFRNRAPLDDSGMPKDRFSAEMPDATLATLKIQPSEPRDSAVYFCASGLNQETQYFGPGTRLLVL.

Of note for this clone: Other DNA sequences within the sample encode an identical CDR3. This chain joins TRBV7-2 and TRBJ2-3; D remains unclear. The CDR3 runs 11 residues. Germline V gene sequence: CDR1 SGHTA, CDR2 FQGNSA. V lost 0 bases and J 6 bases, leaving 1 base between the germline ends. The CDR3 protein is CASSLADTQYF. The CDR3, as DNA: TGTGCCAGCAGCTTAGCGGATACGCAGTATTTT.

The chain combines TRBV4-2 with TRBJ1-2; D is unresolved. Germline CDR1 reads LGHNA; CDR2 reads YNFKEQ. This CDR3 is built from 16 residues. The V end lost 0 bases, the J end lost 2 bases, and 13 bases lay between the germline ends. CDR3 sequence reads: CASSQDFPPGNYGYTF. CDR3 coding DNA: TGTGCCAGCAGCCAAGATTTCCCACCCGGGAACTATGGCTACACCTTC.

In DNA form, the CDR3 reads TGCAGCGTCTCCGGAGGGGGCGCCACCGGGGAGCTGTTTTTT. Translating it yields CSVSGGGATGELFF. V is TRBV29-1 and J is TRBJ2-2; the D gene is possibly TRBD1 (7 bases). The CDR3 extends over 14 amino acids. V was pared by 6 bases and J by 4 bases, with 15 bases between. Germline-derived CDR1 and CDR2 are SQVTM and ANQGSEA.

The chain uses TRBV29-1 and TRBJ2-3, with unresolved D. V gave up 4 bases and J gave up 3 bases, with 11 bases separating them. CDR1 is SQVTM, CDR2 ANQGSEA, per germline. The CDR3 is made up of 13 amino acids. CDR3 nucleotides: TGCAGCGTTGCCCCCCGGATGACAGATACGCAGTATTTT. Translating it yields CSVAPRMTDTQYF.

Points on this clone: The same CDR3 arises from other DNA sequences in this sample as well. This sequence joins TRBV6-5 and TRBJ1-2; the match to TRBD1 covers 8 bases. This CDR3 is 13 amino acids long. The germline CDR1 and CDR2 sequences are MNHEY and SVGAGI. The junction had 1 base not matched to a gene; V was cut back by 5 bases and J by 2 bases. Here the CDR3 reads CASSRDRNYGYTF. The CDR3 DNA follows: TGTGCCAGCAGTAGGGACAGGAACTATGGCTACACCTTC.

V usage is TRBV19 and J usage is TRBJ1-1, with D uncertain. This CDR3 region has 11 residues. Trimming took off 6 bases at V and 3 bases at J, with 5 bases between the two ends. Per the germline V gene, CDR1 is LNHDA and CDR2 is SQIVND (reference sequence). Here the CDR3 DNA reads TGTGCCAGTAGGAGTCACACTGAAGCTTTCTTT. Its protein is CASRSHTEAFF.

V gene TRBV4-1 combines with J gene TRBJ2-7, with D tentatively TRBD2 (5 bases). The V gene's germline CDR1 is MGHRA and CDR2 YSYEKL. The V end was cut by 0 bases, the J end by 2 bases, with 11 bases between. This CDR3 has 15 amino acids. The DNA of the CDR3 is TGCGCCAGCAGCCAAGAGCGGGTCCCAACCTACGAGCAGTACTTC. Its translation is CASSQERVPTYEQYF.

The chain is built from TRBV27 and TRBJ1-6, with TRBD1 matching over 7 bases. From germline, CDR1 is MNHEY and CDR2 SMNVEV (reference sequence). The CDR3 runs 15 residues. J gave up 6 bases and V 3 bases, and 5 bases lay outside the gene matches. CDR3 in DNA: TGTGCCAGCAGTTTGGAGGGGGCGGTTAATTCACCCCTCCACTTT. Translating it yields CASSLEGAVNSPLHF.

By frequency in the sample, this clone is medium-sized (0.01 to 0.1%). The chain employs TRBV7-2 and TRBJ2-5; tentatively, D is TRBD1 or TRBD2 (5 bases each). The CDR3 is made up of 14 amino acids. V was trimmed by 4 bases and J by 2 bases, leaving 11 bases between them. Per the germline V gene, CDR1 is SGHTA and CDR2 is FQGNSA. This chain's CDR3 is CASSSGPRQETQYF. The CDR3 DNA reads TGTGCCAGCAGCTCGGGACCAAGACAAGAGACCCAGTACTTC.

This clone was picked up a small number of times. The CDR3 is CSVLRRGGAPDTQYF. The CDR3, as DNA: TGCAGCGTTTTGAGGCGCGGGGGGGCCCCAGATACGCAGTATTTT. This sequence joins TRBV29-1 and TRBJ2-3, with TRBD2 matching 9 bases. Germline lookup yields CDR1 SQVTM and CDR2 ANQGSEA. V shed 5 bases, J shed 4 bases, and the junction held 10 bases outside the gene matches. The CDR3 consists of 15 residues.

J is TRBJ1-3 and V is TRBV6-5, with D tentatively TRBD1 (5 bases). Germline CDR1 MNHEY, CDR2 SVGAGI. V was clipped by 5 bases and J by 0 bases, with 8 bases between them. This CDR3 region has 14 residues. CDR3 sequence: CASSRDPSGNTIYF. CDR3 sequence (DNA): TGTGCCAGCAGTCGGGACCCCTCTGGAAACACCATATATTTT.

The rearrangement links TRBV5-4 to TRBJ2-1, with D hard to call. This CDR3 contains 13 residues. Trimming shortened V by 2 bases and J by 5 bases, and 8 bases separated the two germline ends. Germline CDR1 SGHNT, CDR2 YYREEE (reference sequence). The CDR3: CASSFDRNNEQFF. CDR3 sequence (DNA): TGTGCCAGCAGCTTTGATCGTAACAATGAGCAGTTCTTC.